These 25 T cell receptor beta chains were sequenced from one sample in a study of T cells in Graves' hyperthyroidism and ophthalmopathy. Amplification of TCR beta CDR3 regions used RNA as the template. HTBI primers drove first-round RT-PCR of the TCR CDR3. Using its own MiXCR run on the multiplex PCR reads, TCRdb lists one record per CDR3 protein. The sample yields under 800,000 distinct CDR3 sequences, 12% to 15% seen once. Input material: blood. These receptors were collected from a woman aged 18-35 years with Graves' hyperthyroidism.

At least ten counts were recorded for this clonotype. The chain combines TRBV4-1 with TRBJ2-7, with D perhaps TRBD1 (6 bases). Germline V gene lookup returns CDR1 MGHRA and CDR2 YSYEKL. The CDR3 spans 13 residues. V was shortened by 8 bases and J by 0 bases, with 11 bases between the two germline ends. The CDR3 here is CASSQGSSYEQYF. The CDR3, as DNA: TGCGCCAGCTCGCAGGGGAGCTCCTACGAGCAGTACTTC.

This clonotype has just a few counts. The CDR3, as DNA: TGCGCCAGCAGCCAAGACGGATCGGGTACGCAGTATTTT. It is translated as CASSQDGSGTQYF. V and J are TRBV4-3 and TRBJ2-3; D remains ambiguous. Deletions cut 0 bases from V and 8 bases from J, with 9 bases between. This CDR3 region has 13 residues. Per the germline V gene, CDR1 is LGHNA and CDR2 is YSLEER.

V is TRBV6-2 or TRBV6-3 and J is TRBJ2-7; D gene uncertain. The J call may be incorrect, as the DNA end agrees better with TRBJ2-1. Germline lookup yields CDR1 MNHEY and CDR2 SVGEGT. This CDR3 contains 12 residues. The CDR3 loop is CASSSSSYEQFF. The CDR3 DNA sequence: TGTGCCAGCAGCAGTAGCTCCTACGAGCAGTTCTTC.

This chain joins TRBV13 and TRBJ2-5, with 8 positions matching TRBD2. J gave up 5 bases and V 4 bases, and 6 bases lay outside the gene matches. Germline CDR1 reads PRHDT; CDR2 reads FYEKMQ (reference sequence). CDR3 length: 14 amino acids. The CDR3 DNA is TGTGCCAGCAGCTCTCGGGAGGGCCCGGAGACCCAGTACTTC. This gives the protein CASSSREGPETQYF.

Many counts were recorded for this clonotype. The genes are TRBV29-1 and TRBJ2-3, with D perhaps assigned TRBD1 or TRBD2 (5 bases each). Trimming cost V 5 bases and J 5 bases, with 11 bases left between them. In germline, CDR1 is SQVTM, CDR2 ANQGSEA. CDR3 length: 12 residues. CDR3 in amino acids: CSVRGDEDTQYF. CDR3 nucleotide sequence: TGCAGCGTTAGAGGGGACGAAGATACGCAGTATTTT.

This clonotype was picked up many times. The chain uses TRBV5-5 and TRBJ1-2; no reliable D call. Trimming shortened V by 1 base and J by 0 bases, and 10 bases separated the two germline ends. This CDR3 contains 15 residues. Germline V gene data show CDR1 as SGHKS and CDR2 as YYEKEE (reference sequence). CDR3 sequence (DNA): TGTGCCAGCAGCTTGCTAGGGTTTTCTAACTATGGCTACACCTTC. Translating it yields CASSLLGFSNYGYTF. Full variable domain (rest looked up from reference TRBV5-5 and TRBJ1-2): DAGVTQSPTHLIKTRGQQVTLRCSPISGHKSVSWYQQVLGQGPQFIFQYYEKEERGRGNFPDRFSARQFPNYSSELNVNALLLGDSALYLCASSLLGFSNYGYTFGSGTRLTVV.

The sample holds many counts of this clonotype. The chain recombines TRBV28 with TRBJ1-2; D unresolved. From germline, CDR1 is MDHEN and CDR2 SYDVKM. Trimming stripped 4 bases from V and 8 bases from J, with 17 bases between. This CDR3 has 14 amino acids. CDR3 loop: CASSSTTPARGYTF. The CDR3 DNA follows: TGTGCCAGCAGTTCAACCACCCCGGCGCGGGGCTACACCTTC.

Ten or more counts support this clonotype. V gene TRBV5-1 combines with J gene TRBJ1-3; D is ambiguous. The CDR3 has 15 amino acids. Germline loops: CDR1 SGHRS, CDR2 YFSETQ. V was pared by 0 bases and J by 1 base, with 8 bases between. CDR3 bases: TGCGCCAGCAGCTTGGGGGCAGGATCTGGAAACACCATATATTTT. The encoded protein is CASSLGAGSGNTIYF. The whole variable domain, remainder taken from reference TRBV5-1 and TRBJ1-3, is KAGVTQTPRYLIKTRGQQVTLSCSPISGHRSVSWYQQTPGQGLQFLFEYFSETQRNKGNFPGRFSGRQFSNSRSEMNVSTLELGDSALYLCASSLGAGSGNTIYFGEGSWLTVV.

The chain uses TRBV7-8 and TRBJ2-1, with no clear D. Germline assignment: CDR1 SGHVS and CDR2 FQNEAQ. V shed 1 base and J shed 4 bases, with 8 bases lying between them. The CDR3 contains 14 residues. The CDR3: CASSLGELYNEQFF. The CDR3 DNA reads as TGTGCCAGCAGCTTAGGGGAATTGTACAATGAGCAGTTCTTC.

This clonotype was seen repeatedly, ten times or more. The chain uses TRBV6-2 or TRBV6-3 and TRBJ2-7, with D possibly matching TRBD2 (5 bases). V lost 2 bases to trimming and J lost 3 bases, with 8 bases between them. In germline, CDR1 is MNHEY, CDR2 SVGEGT. The CDR3 extends over 13 amino acids. CDR3 nucleotides: TGTGCCAGCAGTTACATCCGGGACTACGAGCAGTACTTC. Protein: CASSYIRDYEQYF.

The V gene is TRBV10-3, the J gene TRBJ2-3; 11 bases match TRBD2. This CDR3 is 15 amino acids long. Losses at the gene ends were 5 bases for V and 1 base for J; bases not matched to a gene: 2. Germline V lookup: CDR1 ENHRY, CDR2 SYGVKD. The CDR3 loop is CAISTTSGGTDTQYF. CDR3 bases: TGTGCCATCAGTACGACTAGCGGGGGCACAGATACGCAGTATTTT.

This clonotype showed up many times. The chain is built from TRBV30 and TRBJ2-1, with a possible D match to TRBD2 (6 bases). Germline CDR1 GTSNPN, CDR2 SVGIG (reference sequence). Between the trimmed V and J ends, which lost 8 bases and 1 base, there was a span of 12 bases. This CDR3 region has 13 residues. CDR3 sequence: CAGGTTSYNEQFF. As DNA, the CDR3 is TGTGCCGGAGGGACCACTTCCTACAATGAGCAGTTCTTC.

At least ten counts were recorded for this clonotype. The chain combines TRBV11-2 with TRBJ2-7; 10 bases align to TRBD1. Germline CDR1 and CDR2: SGHAT and FQNNGV. CDR3 length: 15 amino acids. The V segment lost 5 bases and the J segment 4 bases; nucleotides outside the gene matches: 8. CDR3 nucleotide sequence: TGTGCCAGCAGCGCATCCTGGACAGGGGGTTACGAGCAGTACTTC. Amino acids: CASSASWTGGYEQYF.

The rearrangement joins TRBV29-1 to TRBJ2-5, with 9 bases fitting TRBD1. V shed 4 bases, J shed 5 bases, and the junction held 8 bases outside the gene matches. Germline V gene lookup returns CDR1 SQVTM and CDR2 ANQGSEA. The CDR3 loop spans 14 amino acids. CDR3 coding DNA: TGCAGCGTTGCACACAGGGGGCGTCGGGAGACCCAGTACTTC. The encoded protein is CSVAHRGRRETQYF. Together with reference TRBV29-1 and TRBJ2-5, the CDR3 gives the full variable domain: SAVISQKPSRDICQRGTSLTIQCQVDSQVTMMFWYRQQPGQSLTLIATANQGSEATYESGFVIDKFPISRPNLTFSTLTVSNMSPEDSSIYLCSVAHRGRRETQYFGPGTRLLVL.

In this sample, this clonotype turned up many times. The chain carries TRBV28 and TRBJ1-2, with D unresolved. CDR3 length: 16 residues. V dropped 4 bases and J dropped 0 bases, with 15 bases sitting between them. Germline lookup yields CDR1 MDHEN and CDR2 SYDVKM. In DNA, the CDR3 is TGTGCCAGCAGTTATGGAACAGTACCTCCTAACTATGGCTACACCTTC. Its translation: CASSYGTVPPNYGYTF.

This clonotype appeared many times. This rearrangement joins TRBV7-9 to TRBJ2-2; maybe TRBD2 (6 bases). The V and J ends lost 3 bases and 3 bases respectively, with 11 bases between them. The CDR3 covers 15 residues. Germline V gene data show CDR1 as SEHNR and CDR2 as FQNEAQ (reference sequence). The CDR3 region is CASSFPGLYTGELFF. For the CDR3, the DNA is TGTGCCAGCAGCTTTCCGGGACTTTACACCGGGGAGCTGTTTTTT.

This clonotype showed up many times. The chain carries TRBV18 and TRBJ2-5, with D perhaps matching TRBD2 (5 bases). Germline loops: CDR1 KGHSH, CDR2 LQKENI. Deletions cut 5 bases from V and 2 bases from J, with 15 bases between. The CDR3 is made up of 15 amino acids. The CDR3 loop is CASSSYTRGQETQYF. Written as DNA, the CDR3 is TGTGCCAGCTCATCCTATACTAGAGGACAAGAGACCCAGTACTTC.

This clonotype has at least ten counts. CDR3 DNA: TGTGCCAGCAGTTCCAGGGGGCGGGTAACTGAAGCTTTCTTT. Its translation: CASSSRGRVTEAFF. V gene TRBV12-3 or TRBV12-4 combines with J gene TRBJ1-1, with TRBD1 matching 8 bases. CDR3 size: 14 residues. Trimming took 4 bases from V and 5 from J; bases not matched to a gene: 6.

The sample holds a few counts of this clonotype. CDR3 in DNA: TGCAGCGTTGTAGGCGGGAGGCCTCCCTACAATGAGCAGTTCTTC. It yields the protein CSVVGGRPPYNEQFF. The chain recombines TRBV29-1 with TRBJ2-1, with 8 bases aligning to TRBD2. The trim removed 4 bases at V and 2 bases at J, leaving 7 bases unmatched. Germline values: CDR1 SQVTM, CDR2 ANQGSEA. The CDR3 is 15 amino acids.

For this clonotype: Compared with germline, one end of the junction differs, possibly owing to a read error. The V call is TRBV6-2 or TRBV6-3, the J call TRBJ2-3; maybe TRBD2 (5 bases). CDR1 is MNHEY, CDR2 SVGEGT, per germline. This CDR3 has 15 residues. CDR3 bases: TGTGCCAGCACCCAGGCGGGCAGGACTGGAGATACGCAGCGTTTT. Translated: CASTQAGRTGDTQRF.

The chain couples TRBV15 to TRBJ1-1, with D perhaps TRBD1 (5 bases). The CDR3 totals 17 residues. V lost 5 bases, J lost 3 bases, and 22 bases lay in between. Germline V gene sequence: CDR1 LNHNV, CDR2 YYDKDF (reference sequence). The CDR3 bases are TGTGCCACCAGCGGATACAACCGACTAGGGGTTCACACTGAAGCTTTCTTT. Residues: CATSGYNRLGVHTEAFF.

This clonotype was recorded many times. The CDR3, as DNA: TGTGCCAGCAGCTTAGCGCGGGAGGGCCACGATACGCAGTATTTT. It codes for CASSLAREGHDTQYF. The V gene is TRBV11-2, the J gene TRBJ2-3; 9 positions match TRBD2. Germline CDR1 is SGHAT and CDR2 is FQNNGV. CDR3 length equals 15 residues. Losses at the gene ends were 1 base for V and 6 bases for J; bases not matched to a gene: 5.

This clonotype was recorded at least ten times. The rearrangement joins TRBV3-1 to TRBJ1-3, with D perhaps matching TRBD1 (5 bases). The CDR3 has 16 residues. Trimming removed 5 bases at V and 2 bases at J, with 16 bases between. Germline V CDR1 and CDR2: LGHDT, YNNKEL (reference sequence). In DNA, the CDR3 is TGTGCCAGCAGCTCGACCAGGGTTACAGCTGGAAACACCATATATTTT. This codes for CASSSTRVTAGNTIYF.

This clonotype occurred many times. The chain employs TRBV10-1 and TRBJ2-1; 9 positions agree with TRBD2. The V and J ends lost 10 bases and 4 bases, in that order; junction bases with no gene match: 11. Germline V gene data show CDR1 as WNHNN and CDR2 as SYGVQD (reference sequence). The CDR3 is made up of 15 amino acids. The DNA of the CDR3 is TGCGCCACTCAAGCCGGGACTAGCCTTTACAATGAGCAGTTCTTC. It is translated as CATQAGTSLYNEQFF.

This clonotype was observed many times. The rearrangement uses TRBV11-1 and TRBJ2-7; a weak D match, TRBD2 (7 bases). Germline CDR1 is SGHAT and CDR2 is FQDESV (reference sequence). The CDR3 has 14 amino acids. Trimming stripped 4 bases from V and 1 base from J, with 11 bases between. This CDR3 is CASSSGGLSYEQYF. The CDR3, as DNA: TGTGCCAGCAGCTCCGGGGGGCTATCCTACGAGCAGTACTTC.